What follows are 28 T cell receptor beta chains derived from one specimen sequenced in a study of identical twins. TCRdb passed the 5' RACE reads through MiXCR, listing each CDR3 protein once. This sample carries around 1.7 million distinct CDR3 sequences, roughly a third of them seen once, and the ten largest clones take about 0.27%. The sequencing sample was made of cord blood. Receptors were obtained from a newborn girl in good health.

The rearrangement links TRBV5-1 to TRBJ2-1; D uncertain. Germline V gene sequence: CDR1 SGHRS, CDR2 YFSETQ. The CDR3 length is 11 residues. V was shortened by 5 bases and J by 12 bases, with 12 bases between the two germline ends. The DNA of the CDR3 is TGCGCCAGCAGTAGGGCGACGGTGCAGTTCTTC. Translation: CASSRATVQFF.

This clonotype was counted only a few times. V gene TRBV6-1 combines with J gene TRBJ2-7; D uncertain. Trimming removed 4 bases at V and 2 bases at J, with 15 bases between. The germline V gene encodes CDR1 MNHNS and CDR2 SASEGT. CDR3 length: 15 amino acids. The CDR3 coding sequence is TGTGCCAGCAGTGGGGGTGCGGTTTCAGCCTACGAGCAGTACTTC. Translating it yields CASSGGAVSAYEQYF.

V is TRBV28 and J is TRBJ2-1; 13 bases align to TRBD2. Trimming removed 4 bases from V and 7 bases from J; junction bases left unmatched: 7. The CDR3 totals 16 residues. Germline-derived CDR1 and CDR2 are MDHEN and SYDVKM. The CDR3 sequence: CASSSPWTSGSNEQFF. The CDR3, as DNA: TGTGCCAGCAGTTCCCCCTGGACTAGCGGGAGTAATGAGCAGTTCTTC.

This chain links TRBV7-2 with TRBJ2-3; D is ambiguous. CDR1 is SGHTA and CDR2 is FQGNSA in the germline V gene. V was shortened by 1 base and J by 0 bases, with 11 bases between the two germline ends. The CDR3 covers 16 residues. CDR3 amino acids: CASSLVGPTSTDTQYF. The DNA of the CDR3 is TGTGCCAGCAGCTTAGTTGGCCCGACTAGCACAGATACGCAGTATTTT. The entire variable domain, with the rest obtained from reference TRBV7-2 and TRBJ2-3, is as follows: GAGVSQSPSNKVTEKGKDVELRCDPISGHTALYWYRQSLGQGLEFLIYFQGNSAPDKSGLPSDRFSAERTGGSVSTLTIQRTQQEDSAVYLCASSLVGPTSTDTQYFGPGTRLTVL.

This chain uses TRBV6-6 with TRBJ1-2; 10 bases align to TRBD1. This CDR3 is 15 amino acids long. Germline-derived CDR1 and CDR2 are MNHNY and SVGAGI (reference sequence). V lost 2 bases and J lost 6; bases outside the gene matches: 6. CDR3 sequence reads: CASSYRGQGRNGYTF. Written as DNA, the CDR3 is TGTGCCAGCAGTTACCGGGGACAGGGGAGGAATGGCTACACCTTC.

This clonotype occurred a few times. J is TRBJ2-1 and V is TRBV5-6, with TRBD2 matching 8 bases. Looked up from germline, CDR1 is SGHDT and CDR2 is YYEEEE. The J segment lost 4 bases and the V segment lost 3 bases, leaving 6 bases of the junction unmatched. The CDR3 is made up of 15 amino acids. In nucleotides, the CDR3 is TGTGCCAGCAGCTCTATAGCGGGGCGATACAATGAGCAGTTCTTC. Its translation: CASSSIAGRYNEQFF.

The sample holds a few counts of this clonotype. The chain has TRBV7-9 and TRBJ2-7; a weak D match, TRBD2 (6 bases). The V end was cut by 3 bases, the J end by 3 bases, with 15 bases between. Germline V gives CDR1 SEHNR, CDR2 FQNEAQ (reference sequence). This CDR3 contains 15 residues. The CDR3 DNA reads TGTGCCAGCAGCTTTACAGGACTAAGGGGCTACGAGCAGTACTTC. This gives the protein CASSFTGLRGYEQYF.

This clonotype was seen a handful of times. The rearrangement links TRBV5-6 to TRBJ2-1; D is uncertain. Germline CDR1 SGHDT, CDR2 YYEEEE. This CDR3 region has 14 residues. Trimming removed 1 base at V and 7 bases at J, with 12 bases between. CDR3 protein: CASSLFISENEQFF. CDR3 nucleotides: TGTGCCAGCAGCTTGTTTATTTCGGAGAATGAGCAGTTCTTC.

This clonotype was seen more than once but under ten times. This chain connects TRBV12-3 or TRBV12-4 to TRBJ2-4; 9 nucleotides agree with TRBD1. The CDR3 extends over 15 amino acids. Trimming at V came to 5 bases and at J to 6 bases, leaving 8 bases not matched to a gene. The CDR3 protein is CASSLLQGAGNIQYF. The CDR3 DNA follows: TGTGCCAGCAGTCTCCTACAGGGGGCCGGAAACATTCAGTACTTC.

This clonotype is a singleton in its sample. V gene TRBV5-6 combines with J gene TRBJ2-3, with TRBD1 as a possible D gene (5 bases). Trimming took off 2 bases at V and 1 base at J, with 14 bases between the two ends. This CDR3 spans 16 amino acids. CDR1 is SGHDT, CDR2 YYEEEE, per germline. The CDR3 bases are TGTGCCAGCAGCTTTACTTCTGGGGCCGGCACAGATACGCAGTATTTT. Protein product: CASSFTSGAGTDTQYF. The variable domain in full, completed from reference TRBV5-6 and TRBJ2-3, reads DAGVTQSPTHLIKTRGQQVTLRCSPKSGHDTVSWYQQALGQGPQFIFQYYEEEERQRGNFPDRFSGHQFPNYSSELNVNALLLGDSALYLCASSFTSGAGTDTQYFGPGTRLTVL.

The CDR3 spells CAWILTATNTEAFF. The CDR3, as DNA: TGTGCCTGGATTTTGACAGCGACAAACACTGAAGCTTTCTTT. This chain connects TRBV30 to TRBJ1-1, with a possible D match to TRBD1 (5 bases). Trimming removed 4 bases from V and 2 bases from J, with 14 bases in between. CDR1 GTSNPN and CDR2 SVGIG come from the germline V gene (reference sequence). CDR3 size: 14 residues.

This clonotype has just a few counts. The CDR3 reads CASTKKEGGGSPLHF. For the CDR3, the DNA is TGTGCCAGCACCAAAAAGGAGGGAGGGGGTTCACCCCTCCACTTT. V and J are TRBV2 and TRBJ1-6; D is perhaps TRBD1 (6 bases). Germline-derived CDR1 and CDR2 are SNHLY and FYNNEI. V lost 7 bases and J lost 9, with 19 bases in between. The CDR3 spans 15 residues.

In its sample, this clonotype was seen a few times. This CDR3 is CASSQGRKNYGYTF. In DNA, the CDR3 is TGTGCCAGCAGCCAGGGTAGGAAAAACTATGGCTACACCTTC. The chain carries TRBV3-1 and TRBJ1-2; D uncertain. Per germline, CDR1 LGHDT and CDR2 YNNKEL (reference sequence). The germline V and J ends were trimmed by 3 bases and 2 bases, with 10 bases remaining between them. The CDR3 loop spans 14 amino acids. The entire variable domain, with the rest obtained from reference TRBV3-1 and TRBJ1-2, is as follows: DTAVSQTPKYLVTQMGNDKSIKCEQNLGHDTMYWYKQDSKKFLKIMFSYNNKELIINETVPNRFSPKSPDKAHLNLHINSLELGDSAVYFCASSQGRKNYGYTFGSGTRLTVV.

The chain recombines TRBV7-2 with TRBJ2-2; D is unresolved. Trimming removed 2 bases from V and 3 bases from J, with 13 bases in between. The CDR3 spans 16 residues. Germline loops: CDR1 SGHTA, CDR2 FQGNSA. CDR3 sequence reads: CASSLKTSADTGELFF. The CDR3 DNA is TGTGCCAGCAGCTTAAAGACCTCCGCGGACACCGGGGAGCTGTTTTTT.

The V gene is TRBV15, the J gene TRBJ1-4; 11 bases are a match to TRBD1. Germline V gene data show CDR1 as LNHNV and CDR2 as YYDKDF (reference sequence). The CDR3 has 16 amino acids. Unmatched junction bases numbered 4, after V lost 0 bases and J lost 7 bases. The CDR3 sequence is CATSRDAGTGGEKLFF. DNA of the CDR3: TGTGCCACCAGCAGAGATGCGGGGACAGGGGGTGAAAAACTGTTTTTT. The variable domain in full, with the rest retrieved from reference TRBV15 and TRBJ1-4, is DAMVIQNPRYQVTQFGKPVTLSCSQTLNHNVMYWYQQKSSQAPKLLFHYYDKDFNNEADTPDNFQSRRPNTSFCFLDIRSPGLGDTAMYLCATSRDAGTGGEKLFFGSGTQLSVL.

This clonotype occurred a few times. This chain joins TRBV10-3 and TRBJ2-3; TRBD1 matches at 9 bases. V was pared by 6 bases and J by 2 bases, with 6 bases of the junction left unmatched. Per the germline V gene, CDR1 is ENHRY and CDR2 is SYGVKD. This CDR3 has 15 residues. The DNA of the CDR3 is TGTGCCATCAGAACAGGACAGGGGCTCACAGATACGCAGTATTTT. Residues: CAIRTGQGLTDTQYF.

V usage is TRBV27 and J usage is TRBJ1-1; a weak D match, TRBD1 (5 bases). The CDR3 sequence is 15 residues long. CDR1 and CDR2 (germline): MNHEY, SMNVEV (reference sequence). Trimming took 2 bases from V and 6 from J, leaving 16 bases between them. CDR3 nucleotide sequence: TGTGCCAGCAGTTTAATTTTGGGTCAGGGAGCTGAAGCTTTCTTT. As protein: CASSLILGQGAEAFF.

V usage is TRBV2 and J usage is TRBJ1-5; D ambiguous. Germline V gene sequence: CDR1 SNHLY, CDR2 FYNNEI. V lost 6 bases and J lost 0, with 6 bases in between. The CDR3 runs 13 residues. CDR3 in amino acids: CASRGNSNQPQHF. Written as DNA, the CDR3 is TGTGCCAGCAGGGGAAATAGCAATCAGCCCCAGCATTTT.

This chain uses TRBV29-1 with TRBJ2-2; D remains unclear. With 2 bases removed from V and 1 base from J, the gap between germline ends came to 2 bases. There are 12 residues in the CDR3. Germline values: CDR1 SQVTM, CDR2 ANQGSEA. CDR3 protein: CSVEQNTGELFF. CDR3 nucleotides: TGCAGCGTTGAACAGAACACCGGGGAGCTGTTTTTT.

This clonotype was counted a few times. This chain uses TRBV29-1 with TRBJ2-3; tentatively, D is TRBD1 (6 bases). The CDR3 contains 14 residues. Per the germline V gene, CDR1 is SQVTM and CDR2 is ANQGSEA. Trimming pared 5 bases from V and 1 base from J, leaving 13 bases between. The CDR3, as DNA: TGCAGCGTTCGGCGGACAGCGGGCACAGATACGCAGTATTTT. Translation gives CSVRRTAGTDTQYF.

The sample holds a few counts of this clonotype. This sequence joins TRBV9 and TRBJ2-1; D assignment may be TRBD1 or TRBD2 (5 bases each). The CDR3 has 15 amino acids. Trimming removed 4 bases at V and 6 bases at J, with 17 bases between. Germline lookup yields CDR1 SGDLS and CDR2 YYNGEE. CDR3 amino acids: CASSPRLGVGNEQFF. The CDR3 bases are TGTGCCAGCAGCCCGCGACTGGGGGTGGGCAATGAGCAGTTCTTC.

The V call is TRBV9, the J call TRBJ2-3; 7 positions match TRBD1. CDR3 length: 14 amino acids. Trimming at V came to 4 bases and at J to 4 bases, leaving 6 bases not matched to a gene. Germline values: CDR1 SGDLS, CDR2 YYNGEE. The CDR3 sequence is CASSLRDRADTQYF. In nucleotides, the CDR3 is TGTGCCAGCAGCCTAAGGGACAGAGCAGATACGCAGTATTTT.

Here the CDR3 reads CSARQGFF. CDR3 DNA sequence: TGCAGTGCCCGTCAGGGTTTCTTT. The chain joins TRBV20-1 to TRBJ1-1; D is possibly TRBD1 (5 bases). This CDR3 contains 8 residues. V shed 6 bases and J shed 13 bases, with 9 bases lying between them. CDR1 and CDR2 from the germline V gene are DFQATT and SNEGSKA (reference sequence).

This sequence joins TRBV29-1 and TRBJ1-1; maybe TRBD1 (5 bases). This CDR3 region has 12 residues. Trimming removed 3 bases from V and 3 bases from J, with 8 bases in between. Germline V lookup: CDR1 SQVTM, CDR2 ANQGSEA. The DNA for the CDR3 is TGCAGCGTTGAGACGGGGGACACTGAAGCTTTCTTT. The encoded protein is CSVETGDTEAFF.

This clonotype was observed a few times. V is TRBV7-2 and J is TRBJ1-5; D gene unclear. V lost 1 base and J lost 0, with 16 bases in between. The germline V gene encodes CDR1 SGHTA and CDR2 FQGNSA. The CDR3 length is 18 residues. In DNA form, the CDR3 reads TGTGCCAGCAGCTTAGAAAAAGTTGGGCTCTATAGCAATCAGCCCCAGCATTTT. Encoded protein: CASSLEKVGLYSNQPQHF.

The chain couples TRBV10-3 to TRBJ2-3, with 7 bases aligning to TRBD1. There are 15 residues in the CDR3. V shed 10 bases, J shed 3 bases, and the junction held 13 bases outside the gene matches. Germline CDR1 ENHRY, CDR2 SYGVKD. The CDR3 nucleotides read TGTGCCACCAGCCCGACAGGGTCCGGGACAGATACGCAGTATTTT. Translation gives CATSPTGSGTDTQYF.

The rearrangement links TRBV20-1 to TRBJ1-4; D is perhaps TRBD1 (6 bases). Germline CDR1 and CDR2: DFQATT and SNEGSKA (reference sequence). The CDR3 covers 12 residues. V was clipped by 6 bases and J by 7 bases, with 12 bases between them. In DNA, the CDR3 is TGCAGTGCCTCGATACAGGGTGAAAAACTGTTTTTT. This sequence encodes CSASIQGEKLFF.

This rearrangement joins TRBV5-1 to TRBJ2-4; 9 bases are a match to TRBD1. The J call is in doubt because the DNA end fits TRBJ2-7 better. The CDR3 consists of 17 residues. In germline, CDR1 is SGHRS, CDR2 YFSETQ. CDR3 loop: CASSQKAPGQGSGEQYF. DNA of the CDR3: TGCGCCAGCAGCCAAAAAGCTCCGGGACAGGGTTCTGGCGAGCAGTACTTC.